What follows are 24 T cell receptor beta chains derived from one specimen sequenced in a study of OX40 agonist ivuxolimab in advanced cancers. Clones were read by immunoSEQ multiplex PCR, and TCRdb kept only the in-frame ones, dropping some. In the table there are some 59,000 clones, 75% to 95% of which are singletons. The sequencing used CD4+ or CD8+ T cells sorted from blood, collected in a trial of the OX40 agonist ivuxolimab. All receptors come from an adult with an advanced solid tumor such as melanoma, head and neck, liver or kidney cancer.

The J gene is TRBJ1-2, the V gene TRBV28, with 8 positions matching TRBD1. The V gene's germline CDR1 is MDHEN and CDR2 SYDVKM. CDR3 length equals 15 residues. V was clipped by 6 bases and J by 3 bases; unmatched bases: 9. The CDR3 sequence: CASRPGDRTDYGYTF. The CDR3 DNA is TGTGCCAGCAGGCCCGGGGACAGGACTGACTATGGCTACACCTTC.

This clone was seen just once. The chain joins TRBV5-4 to TRBJ2-2, with D possibly being TRBD1 or TRBD2 (5 bases each). Germline CDR1 and CDR2: SGHNT and YYREEE (reference sequence). The CDR3 has 14 residues. Trimming cost V 6 bases and J 6 bases, with 15 bases left between them. The CDR3 protein is CASNFGGLAGELFF. CDR3 DNA sequence: TGTGCCAGCAACTTTGGGGGATTGGCCGGGGAGCTGTTTTTT. Filled out from reference TRBV5-4 and TRBJ2-2, the complete variable domain reads ETGVTQSPTHLIKTRGQQVTLRCSSQSGHNTVSWYQQALGQGPQFIFQYYREEENGRGNFPPRFSGLQFPNYSSELNVNALELDDSALYLCASNFGGLAGELFFGEGSRLTVL.

V usage is TRBV19 and J usage is TRBJ1-5, with D hard to call. Germline V gene lookup returns CDR1 LNHDA and CDR2 SQIVND (reference sequence). The CDR3 extends over 15 amino acids. V was pared by 5 bases and J by 0 bases, with 11 bases between. The CDR3 sequence is CASSPDGYSNQPQHF. CDR3 DNA: TGTGCCAGTAGTCCGGACGGCTATAGCAATCAGCCCCAGCATTTT.

The CDR3, as DNA: TGTGCCAGCTCACCAGCGGGGACTTATAGCAATCAGCCCCAGCATTTT. Translation: CASSPAGTYSNQPQHF. V and J are TRBV18 and TRBJ1-5, with a tentative D call TRBD1 (5 bases). Germline V gene sequence: CDR1 KGHSH, CDR2 LQKENI. There are 16 residues in the CDR3. Trimming shortened V by 2 bases and J by 0 bases, and 11 bases separated the two germline ends.

This sequence joins TRBV4-2 and TRBJ1-1; D is possibly TRBD1 (6 bases). CDR3 length: 19 residues. Trimming stripped 4 bases from V and 4 bases from J, with 28 bases between. The germline CDR1 and CDR2 sequences are LGHNA and YNFKEQ. The CDR3 reads CASSPTNFRDTEGGTEAFF. CDR3 coding DNA: TGTGCCAGCAGCCCAACAAACTTCCGGGACACGGAGGGGGGCACTGAAGCTTTCTTT.

This rearrangement joins TRBV2 to TRBJ1-1; D uncertain. V lost 6 bases and J 0 bases, leaving 5 bases between the germline ends. This CDR3 comprises 12 residues. Per germline, CDR1 SNHLY and CDR2 FYNNEI. CDR3 in amino acids: CASRNVNTEAFF. The CDR3 bases are TGTGCCAGCAGAAACGTGAACACTGAAGCTTTCTTT.

The chain combines TRBV4-3 with TRBJ1-1; tentatively, D is TRBD1 (6 bases). The ends were cut back, 0 bases at V and 1 base at J, with 9 bases in the middle. CDR3 length equals 15 residues. From germline, CDR1 is LGHNA and CDR2 YSLEER. The CDR3 DNA reads TGCGCCAGCAGCCAAGATGGGGGCTCGAACACTGAAGCTTTCTTT. It codes for CASSQDGGSNTEAFF.

The rearrangement uses TRBV27 and TRBJ2-6; D unclear. Germline V lookup: CDR1 MNHEY, CDR2 SMNVEV (reference sequence). V was cut by 1 base and J by 0 bases, with 7 bases left in between. The CDR3 contains 16 residues. The CDR3, as DNA: TGTGCCAGCAGTTTATTTATGCGCTCTGGGGCCAACGTCCTGACTTTC. This translates into CASSLFMRSGANVLTF.

The rearrangement uses TRBV28 and TRBJ2-7; 9 nucleotides line up with TRBD1. Per the germline V gene, CDR1 is MDHEN and CDR2 is SYDVKM. The ends lost 6 bases at V and 0 bases at J; junction bases unmatched: 9. The CDR3 has 16 residues. CDR3 DNA sequence: TGTGCCAGCAGCCTATCCGGGACAGGGCTCTCCTACGAGCAGTACTTC. It translates to CASSLSGTGLSYEQYF.

The chain combines TRBV27 with TRBJ2-3; 8 positions match TRBD2. V lost 6 bases to trimming and J lost 6 bases; unmatched junction nucleotides: 8. This CDR3 is 14 amino acids long. CDR1 MNHEY and CDR2 SMNVEV come from the germline V gene (reference sequence). Here the CDR3 reads CASRLSGIRDTQYF. CDR3 nucleotides: TGTGCCAGCAGACTTAGCGGGATACGCGATACGCAGTATTTT.

The V call is TRBV19, the J call TRBJ2-7; D may be TRBD2 (5 bases). The germline CDR1 and CDR2 sequences are LNHDA and SQIVND (reference sequence). The germline V and J ends were trimmed by 1 base and 1 base, with 8 bases remaining between them. There are 14 residues in the CDR3. The CDR3 DNA sequence: TGTGCCAGTAGTATAGGGACGGGGTCCTACGAGCAGTACTTC. Translated: CASSIGTGSYEQYF.

The rearrangement joins TRBV5-6 to TRBJ2-1; TRBD1 matches at 11 bases. The junction had 4 bases not matched to a gene; V was cut back by 3 bases and J by 2 bases. The CDR3 length is 16 residues. Germline V lookup: CDR1 SGHDT, CDR2 YYEEEE. For the CDR3, the DNA is TGTGCCAGCAGCTGGGGACAGGGGGACCCCTACAATGAGCAGTTCTTC. As protein: CASSWGQGDPYNEQFF.

The chain employs TRBV5-5 and TRBJ2-7; no clear D. The CDR3 consists of 14 residues. The germline CDR1 and CDR2 sequences are SGHKS and YYEKEE (reference sequence). V lost 0 bases and J 4 bases, leaving 11 bases between the germline ends. The CDR3 DNA sequence: TGTGCCAGCAGCTTGGACGGTTGGGGTTACGAGCAGTACTTC. Protein product: CASSLDGWGYEQYF.

The V gene is TRBV27, the J gene TRBJ2-1; TRBD2 agrees at 11 bases. The CDR3 consists of 15 residues. With 0 bases clipped from V and 6 bases from J, the junction kept 1 base outside the gene matches. CDR1 is MNHEY and CDR2 is SMNVEV in the germline V gene (reference sequence). DNA of the CDR3: TGTGCCAGCAGTTTATCGGGGACTAGCGGCAATGAGCAGTTCTTC. Protein: CASSLSGTSGNEQFF.

The chain combines TRBV27 with TRBJ2-1; D is ambiguous. Trimming stripped 2 bases from V and 1 base from J, with 12 bases between. CDR1 and CDR2 (germline): MNHEY, SMNVEV (reference sequence). CDR3 length: 16 amino acids. CDR3 residues: CASSLAAGQSYNEQFF. CDR3 bases: TGTGCCAGCAGTTTAGCCGCCGGGCAATCCTACAATGAGCAGTTCTTC.

The chain is built from TRBV7-9 and TRBJ1-1; D gene ambiguous. Germline V gene data show CDR1 as SEHNR and CDR2 as FQNEAQ (reference sequence). With 2 bases removed from V and 5 bases from J, the gap between germline ends came to 18 bases. The CDR3 length is 16 residues. CDR3 nucleotide sequence: TGTGCCAGCAGCTTAACCGCCCGAGGCAGTGGTACTGAAGCTTTCTTT. This encodes CASSLTARGSGTEAFF. The full variable domain, completed using reference TRBV7-9 and TRBJ1-1, is DTGVSQNPRHKITKRGQNVTFRCDPISEHNRLYWYRQTLGQGPEFLTYFQNEAQLEKSRLLSDRFSAERPKGSFSTLEIQRTEQGDSAMYLCASSLTARGSGTEAFFGQGTRLTVV.

The J gene is TRBJ2-7, the V gene TRBV5-4; a possible D gene is TRBD1 (5 bases). CDR1 is SGHNT and CDR2 is YYREEE in the germline V gene (reference sequence). Trimming stripped 0 bases from V and 0 bases from J, with 13 bases between. The CDR3 covers 16 residues. DNA for the CDR3: TGTGCCAGCAGCTTGGTGCTGGGGCTAAGCTCCTACGAGCAGTACTTC. Translation: CASSLVLGLSSYEQYF.

J is TRBJ2-2 and V is TRBV27; D gene ambiguous. Per the germline V gene, CDR1 is MNHEY and CDR2 is SMNVEV (reference sequence). This CDR3 is built from 12 residues. V was shortened by 5 bases and J by 7 bases, with 8 bases between the two germline ends. CDR3 in amino acids: CASSNLGGELFF. The CDR3 bases are TGTGCCAGCAGTAATCTTGGCGGGGAGCTGTTTTTT.

The chain uses TRBV10-3 and TRBJ1-1; D not certain. Germline V lookup: CDR1 ENHRY, CDR2 SYGVKD. V shed 0 bases and J shed 0 bases, with 20 bases lying between them. This CDR3 contains 19 residues. The chain's CDR3 is CAISESRLWEGELNTEAFF. In DNA, the CDR3 is TGTGCCATCAGTGAGTCGAGGTTATGGGAGGGAGAGCTGAACACTGAAGCTTTCTTT.

This chain links TRBV7-8 with TRBJ2-1; D is possibly TRBD2 (5 bases). Germline V gene sequence: CDR1 SGHVS, CDR2 FQNEAQ. This CDR3 contains 16 residues. The V end was cut by 1 base, the J end by 0 bases, with 10 bases between. DNA of the CDR3: TGTGCCAGCAGCTTAGGGAGCCTAGCCTCCTACAATGAGCAGTTCTTC. Amino acid sequence: CASSLGSLASYNEQFF.

This clone was detected only once. J is TRBJ2-3 and V is TRBV28; 11 bases are a match to TRBD1. Germline V gene lookup returns CDR1 MDHEN and CDR2 SYDVKM. The CDR3 consists of 16 residues. The junction had 7 bases not matched to a gene; V was cut back by 3 bases and J by 5 bases. In DNA form, the CDR3 reads TGTGCCAGCAGTTTCCCCAGGGACAGGGGGGGAGATACGCAGTATTTT. Translating it yields CASSFPRDRGGDTQYF.

This sequence joins TRBV27 and TRBJ2-1; D is uncertain. The V gene lost 1 base and the J gene lost 7 bases, with 11 bases spanning the gap. CDR1 is MNHEY and CDR2 is SMNVEV in the germline V gene (reference sequence). This CDR3 has 14 residues. The CDR3 loop is CASSLYLSINEQFF. In DNA form, the CDR3 reads TGTGCCAGCAGTTTATATTTGTCCATAAATGAGCAGTTCTTC.

The rearrangement joins TRBV5-1 to TRBJ2-1, with D perhaps being TRBD1 or TRBD2 (5 bases each). The CDR3 totals 15 residues. Germline loops: CDR1 SGHRS, CDR2 YFSETQ. Trimming stripped 4 bases from V and 4 bases from J, with 15 bases between. CDR3 bases: TGCGCCAGCAGCCTATGGGAGCAGGGTTACAATGAGCAGTTCTTC. It is translated as CASSLWEQGYNEQFF.

The chain has TRBV6-5 and TRBJ2-1; 7 nucleotides match TRBD2. The CDR3 runs to 16 residues. The V segment lost 0 bases and the J segment 9 bases; nucleotides outside the gene matches: 11. Per the germline V gene, CDR1 is MNHEY and CDR2 is SVGAGI. As DNA, the CDR3 is TGTGCCAGCAGTTACTCGGGGCTAGCGGTGGCGCGTGAGCAGTTCTTC. The encoded protein is CASSYSGLAVAREQFF.